The 30 T cell receptor beta chains below come from one sample, sequenced in a study of T-cell reconstitution after alpha-beta-depleted transplantation in children. Researchers prepared the TCRbeta library using unique molecular identifiers, the study reports. TCRdb redid the calling of the PCR reads with MiXCR, one entry per CDR3 protein. There are about 540,000 distinct CDR3 sequences in the sample; around 18% occur only once, and about 3.1% lies in the top ten. The source material was PBMCs from the stem cell graft donor, sampled from the stem cell graft. The receptors come from a human donor who donated a stem cell graft to a child with acute lymphoblastic leukemia.

This clonotype occurred a few times. CDR3: CSASILGGGETQYF. The DNA for the CDR3 is TGCAGTGCTTCAATATTGGGAGGGGGGGAGACCCAGTACTTC. The rearrangement uses TRBV20-1 and TRBJ2-5, with D perhaps TRBD2 (7 bases). Germline CDR1 is DFQATT and CDR2 is SNEGSKA (reference sequence). V was shortened by 5 bases and J by 5 bases, with 18 bases between the two germline ends. This CDR3 region has 14 residues.

This clonotype occurred a few times. No conserved phenylalanine or tryptophan ends this CDR3, so it is likely a read error. The DNA is omitted, as the CDR3 cannot be located on it reliably, and the CDR3 follows TCRdb's listing. The CDR3 is CSVEDWGPRY. The rearrangement joins TRBV29-1 to TRBJ1-2; TRBD1 is taken as the D call from the table, unchecked against the DNA. The CDR3 extends over 10 residues, inclusive of both ends. CDR1 is SQVTM and CDR2 is ANQGSEA in the germline V gene.

The V and J genes are TRBV3-1 and TRBJ1-1; D is perhaps TRBD1 (5 bases). The CDR3 contains 13 residues. The germline CDR1 and CDR2 sequences are LGHDT and YNNKEL (reference sequence). Trimming took 10 bases from V and 0 from J, leaving 12 bases between them. CDR3 DNA sequence: TGTGCCACCTGCTGGGGCCTGAACACTGAAGCTTTCTTT. It specifies CATCWGLNTEAFF.

This chain's CDR3 is CASSPPPGRETQYF. CDR3 sequence (DNA): TGTGCCAGCAGCCCCCCCCCCGGGCGCGAGACCCAGTACTTC. The V call is TRBV11-2, the J call TRBJ2-5; D is unresolved. CDR3 length equals 14 residues. V was trimmed by 5 bases and J by 5 bases, leaving 15 bases between them. CDR1 SGHAT and CDR2 FQNNGV come from the germline V gene.

V is TRBV6-1 and J is TRBJ1-3, with D perhaps TRBD1 (5 bases). Germline-derived CDR1 and CDR2 are MNHNS and SASEGT. The V gene lost 6 bases and the J gene lost 0 bases, with 18 bases spanning the gap. The CDR3 length is 17 residues. CDR3 DNA sequence: TGTGCCAGCAGCCCTACGGACCCGGGACTCTCTGGAAACACCATATATTTT. Protein: CASSPTDPGLSGNTIYF.

V and J are TRBV12-3 or TRBV12-4 and TRBJ1-1; 8 nucleotides agree with TRBD1. The V segment lost 5 bases and the J segment 4 bases; nucleotides outside the gene matches: 9. This CDR3 has 15 residues. The CDR3 region has the DNA TGTGCCAGCAGTAAACTACAGGGGGGAGGCACTGAAGCTTTCTTT. It translates to CASSKLQGGGTEAFF.

V gene TRBV11-2 combines with J gene TRBJ2-3, with D possibly being TRBD2 (5 bases). V was cut by 2 bases and J by 4 bases, with 10 bases left in between. Germline loops: CDR1 SGHAT, CDR2 FQNNGV. The CDR3 contains 14 residues. CDR3 sequence reads: CASSLSFGADTQYF. The DNA for the CDR3 is TGTGCCAGCAGCTTATCGTTCGGGGCAGATACGCAGTATTTT.

As DNA, the CDR3 is TGCGCCAGCAGCCGGGACGGAAGTAATGAAAAACTGTTTTTT. Translated, it gives CASSRDGSNEKLFF. The chain links TRBV5-1 to TRBJ1-4; tentatively, D is TRBD1 (5 bases). The V gene lost 4 bases and the J gene lost 4 bases, with 11 bases spanning the gap. This CDR3 spans 14 amino acids. The germline V gene encodes CDR1 SGHRS and CDR2 YFSETQ.

The V and J genes are TRBV30 and TRBJ2-1; D gene ambiguous. The V gene lost 3 bases and the J gene lost 2 bases, with 8 bases spanning the gap. This CDR3 has 13 residues. Germline-derived CDR1 and CDR2 are GTSNPN and SVGIG (reference sequence). In DNA, the CDR3 is TGTGCCTGGAGGCAGGCCACCTACAATGAGCAGTTCTTC. Translated: CAWRQATYNEQFF.

The chain has TRBV12-3 or TRBV12-4 and TRBJ1-1; no clear D gene. This CDR3 has 11 residues. Trimming took off 10 bases at V and 1 base at J, with 7 bases between the two ends. In DNA, the CDR3 is TGTGCCACCGCACAGAACACTGAAGCTTTCTTT. It specifies CATAQNTEAFF.

This chain uses TRBV3-1 with TRBJ2-7, with D uncertain. Trimming left V 4 bases short and J 2 bases short, with 9 bases between. This CDR3 is 13 amino acids long. Germline CDR1 is LGHDT and CDR2 is YNNKEL (reference sequence). As DNA, the CDR3 is TGTGCCAGCAGCCCCGTCGACCCCTACGAGCAGTACTTC. This encodes CASSPVDPYEQYF.

This clonotype was detected a few times. This chain connects TRBV7-9 to TRBJ2-1; D remains ambiguous. This CDR3 comprises 14 residues. Germline V CDR1 and CDR2: SEHNR, FQNEAQ (reference sequence). V lost 1 base, J lost 3 bases, and 7 bases lay in between. The CDR3 DNA is TGTGCCAGCAGCTTAGAGGCCCTCTACAATGAGCAGTTCTTC. Residues: CASSLEALYNEQFF.

This chain links TRBV6-1 with TRBJ2-5, with 11 bases matching TRBD1. Germline V CDR1 and CDR2: MNHNS, SASEGT. With V trimmed by 4 bases and J by 5 bases, 3 bases remained unmatched. The CDR3 sequence is 14 residues long. In DNA, the CDR3 is TGTGCCAGCAGTGGGACAGGGGGCTGGGAGACCCAGTACTTC. Protein sequence: CASSGTGGWETQYF.

The gene calls are TRBV20-1 and TRBJ2-6; D perhaps matches TRBD1 (5 bases). Germline CDR1 and CDR2: DFQATT and SNEGSKA (reference sequence). V was shortened by 4 bases and J by 0 bases, with 10 bases between the two germline ends. The CDR3 totals 15 residues. The CDR3: CSANRSPSGANVLTF. CDR3 DNA sequence: TGCAGTGCTAACAGGAGCCCCTCTGGGGCCAACGTCCTGACTTTC.

This clonotype showed up just a few times. The chain couples TRBV5-1 to TRBJ1-2; 8 nucleotides line up with TRBD1. The CDR3 contains 14 residues. In germline, CDR1 is SGHRS, CDR2 YFSETQ. The V segment lost 4 bases and the J segment 8 bases; nucleotides outside the gene matches: 10. CDR3 loop: CASSRETGTGGYTF. Written as DNA, the CDR3 is TGCGCCAGCAGCAGAGAGACGGGGACAGGAGGCTACACCTTC.

The table lists this clonotype with many counts. The chain recombines TRBV4-1 with TRBJ2-1, with D uncertain. Germline CDR1 is MGHRA and CDR2 is YSYEKL. V lost 1 base, J lost 7 bases, and 2 bases lay in between. This CDR3 has 11 amino acids. The CDR3 bases are TGCGCCAGCAGCCAAGGTAATGAGCAGTTCTTC. Its protein product is CASSQGNEQFF.

This clonotype came up a few times. The rearrangement uses TRBV12-3 or TRBV12-4 and TRBJ2-1; 7 nucleotides agree with TRBD2. The CDR3 is 14 amino acids. The V gene end was trimmed by 3 bases and the J gene end by 3 bases; junction bases not matched to a gene: 2. The CDR3 region has the DNA TGTGCCAGCAGTTTTAGCGGGTACTACAATGAGCAGTTCTTC. It translates to CASSFSGYYNEQFF.

This chain joins TRBV5-1 and TRBJ2-7, with TRBD2 matching 8 bases. The germline CDR1 and CDR2 sequences are SGHRS and YFSETQ. J gave up 1 base and V 0 bases, and 6 bases lay outside the gene matches. The CDR3 length is 16 residues. CDR3 sequence (DNA): TGCGCCAGCAGCTTGGCCCCAGCGGGGGTATCCTACGAGCAGTACTTC. The encoded protein is CASSLAPAGVSYEQYF.

This clonotype was observed a handful of times. This rearrangement joins TRBV20-1 to TRBJ2-1; TRBD2 aligns across 9 bases. This CDR3 spans 12 amino acids. V shed 6 bases and J 6 bases; nucleotides not matched to a gene: 3. Germline-derived CDR1 and CDR2 are DFQATT and SNEGSKA (reference sequence). The chain's CDR3 is CSAIAGVNEQFF. The CDR3 DNA follows: TGCAGTGCCATAGCGGGAGTCAATGAGCAGTTCTTC.

This clonotype was detected a few times. The rearrangement joins TRBV20-1 to TRBJ2-1, with 14 nucleotides matching TRBD2. Germline CDR1 DFQATT, CDR2 SNEGSKA (reference sequence). Losses at the gene ends were 0 bases for V and 8 bases for J; bases not matched to a gene: 12. This CDR3 is 18 amino acids long. As DNA, the CDR3 is TGCAGTGCTAGAGAGGCAACCAATCCGGGACTAGCGGGAGATGAGCAGTTCTTC. Protein: CSAREATNPGLAGDEQFF.

The chain has TRBV4-1 and TRBJ1-5; 12 bases are shared with TRBD1. The ends lost 0 bases at V and 0 bases at J; junction bases unmatched: 9. There are 20 residues in the CDR3. Germline CDR1 and CDR2: MGHRA and YSYEKL. CDR3 DNA sequence: TGCGCCAGCAGCCAAGATCGGGACAGGGGGCGGACATATAGCAATCAGCCCCAGCATTTT. Translated, it gives CASSQDRDRGRTYSNQPQHF.

This clonotype has more than one count but fewer than ten. This chain uses TRBV7-9 with TRBJ2-7; D call uncertain. V was shortened by 1 base and J by 1 base, with 11 bases between the two germline ends. CDR3 length: 15 residues. Germline V gene data show CDR1 as SEHNR and CDR2 as FQNEAQ (reference sequence). CDR3 loop: CASSLDVFGSYEQYF. The CDR3 coding sequence is TGTGCCAGCAGCTTAGACGTGTTCGGGTCCTACGAGCAGTACTTC.

The chain joins TRBV5-1 to TRBJ2-2; D is uncertain. V gave up 2 bases and J gave up 4 bases, with 12 bases separating them. Germline CDR1 and CDR2: SGHRS and YFSETQ. The CDR3 contains 15 residues. The CDR3 DNA sequence: TGCGCCAGCAGCTTCTTGTCCGGGTTCACCGGGGAGCTGTTTTTT. Translation gives CASSFLSGFTGELFF.

This clonotype has only a few counts. V is TRBV15 and J is TRBJ2-2, with D unclear. The germline V and J ends were trimmed by 8 bases and 7 bases, with 11 bases remaining between them. The CDR3 sequence is 12 residues long. Germline V gene lookup returns CDR1 LNHNV and CDR2 YYDKDF (reference sequence). CDR3 nucleotide sequence: TGTGCCACCCGATCTGAGAACGGGGAGCTGTTTTTT. As protein: CATRSENGELFF.

The chain uses TRBV5-1 and TRBJ2-1; TRBD2 agrees at 11 bases. This CDR3 spans 19 amino acids. Germline CDR1 is SGHRS and CDR2 is YFSETQ. V lost 4 bases and J lost 3; bases outside the gene matches: 15. CDR3 loop: CASSALIAGGPLGYNEQFF. CDR3 nucleotides: TGCGCCAGCAGCGCCTTAATAGCGGGAGGGCCGTTGGGCTACAATGAGCAGTTCTTC.

This clonotype has only a few counts. The genes are TRBV9 and TRBJ2-5; 11 nucleotides line up with TRBD1. The ends lost 4 bases at V and 4 bases at J; junction bases unmatched: 6. Germline CDR1 and CDR2: SGDLS and YYNGEE. This CDR3 comprises 15 residues. CDR3 sequence: CASSIGTGGTETQYF. In DNA form, the CDR3 reads TGTGCCAGCAGCATCGGGACAGGGGGTACAGAGACCCAGTACTTC.

The table lists this clonotype with a count of one. The chain is built from TRBV29-1 and TRBJ2-1, with a possible D match to TRBD2 (5 bases). The CDR3 contains 11 residues. Deletions cut 0 bases from V and 13 bases from J, with 10 bases between. Germline V lookup: CDR1 SQVTM, CDR2 ANQGSEA. In DNA form, the CDR3 reads TGCAGCGTTGAAGATTACGGGAAACAGTTCTTC. Its translation is CSVEDYGKQFF.

This sequence joins TRBV27 and TRBJ2-1; 9 nucleotides match TRBD2. CDR1 is MNHEY, CDR2 SMNVEV, per germline (reference sequence). The CDR3 is made up of 16 amino acids. V lost 1 base and J lost 8; bases outside the gene matches: 9. CDR3 coding DNA: TGTGCCAGCAGTTTATTACTAGCGGGCCCCATCGATGAGCAGTTCTTC. This sequence encodes CASSLLLAGPIDEQFF.

This clonotype was seen more than once but under ten times. The chain employs TRBV27 and TRBJ1-2; TRBD1 matches at 9 bases. V lost 5 bases and J lost 8; bases outside the gene matches: 9. The CDR3 runs 14 residues. Germline values: CDR1 MNHEY, CDR2 SMNVEV (reference sequence). CDR3 protein: CASSPGTGFGGYTF. The CDR3 DNA is TGTGCCAGCAGTCCTGGGACAGGGTTTGGCGGCTACACCTTC.

This clonotype has more than one count but fewer than ten. J is TRBJ1-2 and V is TRBV11-2; 7 nucleotides line up with TRBD1. V trimming: 4 bases; J trimming: 9 bases; junction bases outside the gene matches: 11. CDR3 length: 14 residues. Per the germline V gene, CDR1 is SGHAT and CDR2 is FQNNGV. The CDR3: CASSSAQGVTSYTF. In DNA form, the CDR3 reads TGTGCCAGCAGCTCCGCCCAGGGGGTAACGAGCTACACCTTC.